A selection of T cell receptor beta chains follows, all from one sample in a study of early T cells in non-severe SARS-CoV-2 infection. TCRdb reprocessed the 5' RACE reads with MiXCR, giving one entry per CDR3 protein. The sample has 74,000 or so distinct CDR3 sequences; about 13% are singletons. Source material: whole blood. These TCRs come from an adult who was a healthcare worker with PCR-confirmed SARS-CoV-2 infection or an uninfected control (not recorded which). Both conserved end residues are part of each CDR3. D genes are given only for firm matches. Clone size is stated in some rows and not others, as once, few, many or a class when expanded.

j_call v_call clone_size d_call cdr3_aa cdr3_nt
TRBJ2-3 TRBV7-9 many . CASSPRDSTDTQYF TGTGCCAGCAGCCCTAGAGACTCCACAGATACGCAGTATTTT
TRBJ2-3 TRBV11-2 many . CASSPRSLITDTQYF TGTGCCAGCAGCCCCAGGAGTTTGATCACAGATACGCAGTATTTT
TRBJ2-7 TRBV7-2 many . CASALFDRTYEQYF TGTGCCAGCGCCTTATTCGACAGAACCTACGAGCAGTACTTC
TRBJ1-1 TRBV7-9 many TRBD1 CASSLEGADTEAFF TGTGCCAGCAGCTTAGAGGGGGCAGACACTGAAGCTTTCTTT
TRBJ2-7 TRBV27 . . CASSWAIASYEQYF TGTGCCAGCAGTTGGGCCATAGCCTCCTACGAGCAGTACTTC
TRBJ1-2 TRBV28 many . CASRLDSNYGYTF TGTGCCAGCAGGTTAGACAGTAACTATGGCTACACCTTC
TRBJ1-5 TRBV12-3/TRBV12-4 many . CASSFGGPNQPQHF TGTGCCAGCAGTTTTGGGGGGCCGAATCAGCCCCAGCATTTT
TRBJ2-1 TRBV11-2 many . CASSSDYIDSYNEQFF TGTGCCAGCAGCTCGGACTACATCGACTCCTACAATGAGCAGTTCTTC
TRBJ2-1 TRBV29-1 many . CSVPIHWPGSNEQFF TGCAGCGTACCCATCCATTGGCCTGGGAGCAATGAGCAGTTCTTC
TRBJ2-2 TRBV6-2/TRBV6-3 few . CASSYEGPGELFF TGTGCCAGCAGTTACGAGGGGCCCGGGGAGCTGTTTTTT
TRBJ2-1 TRBV12-3/TRBV12-4 many . CASSLFGSSYNEQFF TGTGCCAGCAGTTTATTTGGGAGCTCCTACAATGAGCAGTTCTTC
TRBJ2-1 TRBV6-5 . TRBD1 CASSSGQGLWFF TGTGCCAGCAGTAGTGGACAGGGGCTTTGGTTCTTC
TRBJ2-5 TRBV6-1 . TRBD1 CASTLGTVGLETQYF TGTGCCAGCACTCTGGGGACAGTGGGTCTAGAGACCCAGTACTTC
TRBJ2-5 TRBV27 many . CASSLSRARGRETQYF TGTGCCAGCAGTTTATCACGGGCTAGGGGGAGAGAGACCCAGTACTTC
TRBJ1-6 TRBV29-1 few . CSVEDLPPRTAFNSPLHF TGCAGCGTTGAAGATCTACCCCCTCGGACGGCTTTTAATTCACCCCTCCACTTT
TRBJ2-1 TRBV25-1 few . CASSEIDEQFF TGTGCCAGCAGTGAAATTGATGAGCAGTTCTTC
TRBJ2-7 TRBV19 few . CASSISTHYEQYF TGTGCCAGTAGTATATCAACTCACTACGAGCAGTACTTC
TRBJ1-4 TRBV20-1 . . CSARDPQGMGKLFF TGCAGTGCTAGAGATCCACAGGGAATGGGAAAACTGTTTTTT
TRBJ1-1 TRBV29-1 few . CSVEGAGTRADTEAFF TGCAGCGTTGAAGGGGCAGGGACGAGGGCGGACACTGAAGCTTTCTTT
TRBJ2-1 TRBV21-1 few . CASSKGLPEQFF TGTGCCAGCAGCAAGGGACTACCTGAGCAGTTCTTC
TRBJ2-1 TRBV12-3/TRBV12-4 many TRBD1 CASSQTGSVYNEQFF TGTGCCAGCAGTCAGACAGGGTCTGTCTACAATGAGCAGTTCTTC
TRBJ2-5 TRBV9 . TRBD1 CASTRDRGEETQYF TGTGCCAGCACCAGAGACAGGGGAGAAGAGACCCAATACTTC
TRBJ1-1 TRBV5-6 . . CASSWDRLEGSTEAFF TGTGCCAGCAGCTGGGACCGACTTGAGGGGAGCACTGAAGCTTTCTTT
TRBJ1-2 TRBV7-9 . . CASSSRVAGYTF TGTGCCAGCAGCTCCAGGGTGGCCGGCTACACCTTC
TRBJ2-3 TRBV6-2/TRBV6-3 . TRBD1 CASSWDRFMNTQYF TGTGCCAGCAGCTGGGACAGGTTCATGAATACGCAGTATTTT
TRBJ2-3 TRBV11-2 few TRBD2 CASSSHAPGLARTDTQYF TGTGCCAGCAGCTCGCATGCCCCGGGACTAGCGCGCACAGATACGCAGTATTTT